These T cell receptor beta chains were read from a single sample in a study of T-cell memory formation after mild COVID-19. Each CDR3 protein is one row after TCRdb ran MiXCR on the 5' RACE reads. This sample has approximately 270,000 distinct CDR3 sequences, with 15% to 20% found just once. The specimen was PBMCs or a T cell subset sorted from them (not recorded which). The receptors derive from a man aged 18-30 years who had mild COVID-19 (a few samples of this study predate the infection). Cell type and time point are not known. The CDR3 runs from the conserved cysteine through the conserved F or W. The order of the fields is V gene, clone size, J gene, CDR3 protein. Not every row has a clone size; where given, it reads once, few, many or a size class.

V: TRBV7-2; size: .; J: TRBJ2-1; CDR3: CASSLDRVGGMNEQFF
V: TRBV6-6; size: few; J: TRBJ2-7; CDR3: CASHTRNGVQYF
V: TRBV29-1; size: few; J: TRBJ1-1; CDR3: CSVEGGRGRTEAFF
V: TRBV28; size: .; J: TRBJ1-1; CDR3: CASSLMRGAEAFF
V: TRBV4-1; size: .; J: TRBJ1-4; CDR3: CASSQGRGGPEKLFF
V: TRBV7-2; size: few; J: TRBJ2-3; CDR3: CASRSPLAGATDTQYF
V: TRBV4-1; size: few; J: TRBJ2-1; CDR3: CASSQRTVSNNEQFF
V: TRBV6-6; size: few; J: TRBJ1-2; CDR3: CASSYRSYVGALEYGYTF
V: TRBV6-5; size: few; J: TRBJ2-7; CDR3: CASSYTVRQAYEQYF
V: TRBV7-9; size: .; J: TRBJ2-1; CDR3: CASSSRDRDGNEQFF
V: TRBV5-1; size: .; J: TRBJ2-5; CDR3: CASSRDILETQYF
V: TRBV3-1; size: .; J: TRBJ2-3; CDR3: CASSHRHTQYF
V: TRBV20-1; size: few; J: TRBJ1-6; CDR3: CSARLGHYNSPLHF
V: TRBV5-6; size: .; J: TRBJ2-5; CDR3: CASSLEPLAGIQETQYF
V: TRBV5-1; size: many; J: TRBJ2-4; CDR3: CASRNLGADIQYF
V: TRBV29-1; size: .; J: TRBJ2-5; CDR3: CSALPTGLEETQYF
V: TRBV5-1; size: .; J: TRBJ1-1; CDR3: CASSFAGVGNTEAFF
V: TRBV4-1; size: few; J: TRBJ2-1; CDR3: CASSQDMSLREVGALKNEQFF
V: TRBV4-3; size: once; J: TRBJ1-5; CDR3: CASSQVWDQPQHF
V: TRBV9; size: .; J: TRBJ2-5; CDR3: CASSVAQGRETQYF
V: TRBV7-2; size: .; J: TRBJ1-2; CDR3: CASSLGTESGGYTF
V: TRBV2; size: many; J: TRBJ2-5; CDR3: CASSVDSVQETQYF
V: TRBV6-2/TRBV6-3; size: .; J: TRBJ2-2; CDR3: CASRGLGGAGELFF
V: TRBV20-1; size: few; J: TRBJ2-7; CDR3: CSVGGNSYEQYF
V: TRBV6-5; size: .; J: TRBJ1-1; CDR3: CASRRQGPTEAFF
V: TRBV6-6; size: few; J: TRBJ1-4; CDR3: CASTTGGQAFF
V: TRBV5-4; size: .; J: TRBJ2-2; CDR3: CASSLDSRNTGELFF